This T cell receptor (beta chain) was identified during a study of cytomegalovirus exposure and HLA in healthy donors. Study findings and constraints: In vitro data verified a few CMV-associated chains as specific for CMV antigens. Links to common viral pathogens appeared, in a later analysis, for several of the most significant clusters.

Concerning this clone itself: What it binds is not known.

Researchers ran the PCR with 60 Vbeta and 13 Jbeta primers. Libraries were prepared by immunoSEQ multiplex PCR; TCRdb keeps only in-frame clonotypes and omits some of them. Of about 33,000 clones in the sample, around 53% are singletons; the top ten hold around 6.2%. Sequenced sample: PBMCs. This receptor was obtained from a woman aged 40-49 years in good health and CMV-seropositive.

The CDR3 is CSVESQVGSGANVLTF. The CDR3 DNA follows: TGCAGCGTTGAATCGCAGGTCGGCTCTGGGGCCAACGTCCTGACTTTC. This sequence joins TRBV29-1 and TRBJ2-6; D is ambiguous. Germline CDR1 is SQVTM and CDR2 is ANQGSEA. The CDR3 length is 16 residues. The germline V and J ends were trimmed by 2 bases and 0 bases, with 11 bases remaining between them.